This T cell receptor (beta chain) is drawn from a study of blood T cell repertoires in COVID-19. As originally analysed: Reference gene primer amplification yielded estimated nucleated cell counts. Repertoires were generated with immunoSEQ multiplex PCR, while TCRdb's copy carries only in-frame clones and drops some. The V and J calls and clone size are taken from that table; D and trimming were inferred from the DNA. The data show about 92,000 clones, about 80% seen once. The specimen sequenced was peripheral blood. This clonotype was sampled from an older woman with acute or convalescent COVID-19.

The CDR3 coding sequence is TGTGCCAGCAGCTCGACAGGGATCTACGAGCAGTACTTC. Protein product: CASSSTGIYEQYF. The chain has TRBV5-5 and TRBJ2-7; 7 bases align to TRBD1. The germline CDR1 and CDR2 sequences are SGHKS and YYEKEE (reference sequence). The CDR3 length is 13 residues. J was trimmed by 3 bases and V by 3 bases; bases with no gene match: 3.